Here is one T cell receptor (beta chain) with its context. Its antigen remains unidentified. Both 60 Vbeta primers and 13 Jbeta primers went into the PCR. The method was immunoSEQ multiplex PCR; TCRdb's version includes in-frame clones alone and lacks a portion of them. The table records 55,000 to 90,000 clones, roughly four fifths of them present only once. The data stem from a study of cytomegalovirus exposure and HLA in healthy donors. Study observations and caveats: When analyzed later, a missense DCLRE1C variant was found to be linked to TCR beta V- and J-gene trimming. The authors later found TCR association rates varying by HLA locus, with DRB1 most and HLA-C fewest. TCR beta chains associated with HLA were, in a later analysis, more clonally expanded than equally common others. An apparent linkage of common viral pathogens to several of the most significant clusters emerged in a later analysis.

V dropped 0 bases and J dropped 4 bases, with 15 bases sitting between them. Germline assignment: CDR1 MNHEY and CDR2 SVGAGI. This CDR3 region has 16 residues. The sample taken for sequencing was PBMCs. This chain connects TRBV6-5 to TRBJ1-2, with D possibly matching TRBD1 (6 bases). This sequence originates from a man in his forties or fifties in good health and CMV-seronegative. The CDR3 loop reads CASSYSSGTHAYGYTF. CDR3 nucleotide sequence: TGTGCCAGCAGTTACTCGTCCGGGACACACGCCTATGGCTACACCTTC.